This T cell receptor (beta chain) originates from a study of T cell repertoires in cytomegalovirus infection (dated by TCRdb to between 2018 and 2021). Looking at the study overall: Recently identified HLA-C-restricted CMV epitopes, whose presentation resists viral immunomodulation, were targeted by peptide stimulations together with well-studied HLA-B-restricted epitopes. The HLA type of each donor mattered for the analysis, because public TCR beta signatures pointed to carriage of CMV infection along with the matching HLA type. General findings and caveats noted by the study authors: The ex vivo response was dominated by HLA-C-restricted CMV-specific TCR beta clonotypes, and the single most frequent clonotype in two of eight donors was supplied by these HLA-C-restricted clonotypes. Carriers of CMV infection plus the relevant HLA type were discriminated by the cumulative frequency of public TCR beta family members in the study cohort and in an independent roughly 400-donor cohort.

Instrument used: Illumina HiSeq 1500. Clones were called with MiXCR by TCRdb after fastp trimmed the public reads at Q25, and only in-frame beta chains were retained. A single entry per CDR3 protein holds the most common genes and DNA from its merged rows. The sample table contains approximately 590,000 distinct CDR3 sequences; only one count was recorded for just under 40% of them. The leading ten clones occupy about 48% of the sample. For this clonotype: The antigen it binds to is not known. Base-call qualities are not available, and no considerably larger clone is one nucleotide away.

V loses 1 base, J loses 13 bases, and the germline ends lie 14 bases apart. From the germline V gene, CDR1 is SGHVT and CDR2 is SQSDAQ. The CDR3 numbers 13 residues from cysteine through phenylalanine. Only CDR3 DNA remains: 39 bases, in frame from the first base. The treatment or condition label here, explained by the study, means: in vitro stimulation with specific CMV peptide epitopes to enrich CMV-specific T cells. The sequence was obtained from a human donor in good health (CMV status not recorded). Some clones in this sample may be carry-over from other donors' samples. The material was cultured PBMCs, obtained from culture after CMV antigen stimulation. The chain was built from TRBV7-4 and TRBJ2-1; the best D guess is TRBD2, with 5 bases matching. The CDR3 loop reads CASSLGLREIQFF. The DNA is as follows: TGTGCCAGCAGCTTAGGACTGAGGGAAATTCAGTTCTTC.